This T cell receptor beta chain was obtained from a study of blood T cell repertoires in COVID-19. For the study at large: Sites in the United States, Italy and Spain provided acute and convalescent COVID-19 samples.

The germline CDR1 and CDR2 sequences are SEHNR and FQNEAQ (reference sequence). V gave up 4 bases and J gave up 4 bases; unmatched junction bases: 12. CDR3 size: 16 residues. Using immunoSEQ multiplex PCR, the repertoire was profiled, and TCRdb retains in-frame clones only, with some absent. This table has around 65,000 clones, roughly 80% appearing once. Input material: peripheral blood. The rearrangement links TRBV7-9 to TRBJ1-2, with 7 bases that match TRBD1. The TCR originated in a woman aged 50 to 60 with active or convalescent COVID-19. The CDR3 DNA follows: TGTGCCAGCAGCTCGGGAACGGGACAGCGACTCTATGGCTACACCTTC. This gives the protein CASSSGTGQRLYGYTF.